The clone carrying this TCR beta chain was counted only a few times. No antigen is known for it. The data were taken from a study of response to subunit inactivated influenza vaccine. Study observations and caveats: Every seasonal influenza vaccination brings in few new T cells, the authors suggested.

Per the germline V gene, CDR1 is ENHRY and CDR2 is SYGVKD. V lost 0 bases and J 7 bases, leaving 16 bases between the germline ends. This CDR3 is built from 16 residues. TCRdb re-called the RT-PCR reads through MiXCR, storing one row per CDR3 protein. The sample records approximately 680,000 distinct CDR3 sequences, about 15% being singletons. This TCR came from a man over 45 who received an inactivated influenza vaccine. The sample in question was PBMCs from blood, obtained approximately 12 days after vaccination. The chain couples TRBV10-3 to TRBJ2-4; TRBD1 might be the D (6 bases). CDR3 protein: CAISESTQVGGNIQYF. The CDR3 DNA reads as TGTGCCATCAGTGAGTCAACACAGGTTGGGGGCAACATTCAGTACTTC.